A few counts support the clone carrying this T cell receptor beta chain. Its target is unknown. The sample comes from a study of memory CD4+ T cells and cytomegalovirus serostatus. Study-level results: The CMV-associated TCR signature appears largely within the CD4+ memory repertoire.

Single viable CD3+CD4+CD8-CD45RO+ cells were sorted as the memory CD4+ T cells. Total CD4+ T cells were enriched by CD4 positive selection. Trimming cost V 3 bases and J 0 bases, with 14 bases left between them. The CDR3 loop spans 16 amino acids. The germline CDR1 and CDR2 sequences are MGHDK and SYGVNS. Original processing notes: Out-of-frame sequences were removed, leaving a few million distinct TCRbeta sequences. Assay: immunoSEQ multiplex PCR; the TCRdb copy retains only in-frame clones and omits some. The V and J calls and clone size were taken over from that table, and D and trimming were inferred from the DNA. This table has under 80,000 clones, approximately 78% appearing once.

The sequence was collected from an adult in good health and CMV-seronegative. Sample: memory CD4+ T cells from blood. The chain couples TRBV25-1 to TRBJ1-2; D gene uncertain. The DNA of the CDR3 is TGTGCCAGCAGTGATTCGAGGGAACCCACTAACTATGGCTACACCTTC. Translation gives CASSDSREPTNYGYTF.